A single sample gave rise to the 10 T cell receptor beta chains below, sequenced in a study of shared clonotypes between healthy human individuals. Only in-frame clones appear in the TCRdb table, and some are missing; sequencing was by immunoSEQ multiplex PCR. This table has 2,500,000 or so clones, over 85% appearing once. Sequenced sample: naive CD4+ T cells sorted from blood. Noted subset: CD45RA+ positively selected. These receptors were collected from a man between 18 and 35 years old in good health.

CDR3 residues: CAISGKDSNYGYTF. CDR3 bases: TGTGCCATCAGTGGAAAAGACAGTAACTATGGCTACACCTTC. The chain couples TRBV10-3 to TRBJ1-2; D possibly corresponds to TRBD1 (5 bases). This CDR3 comprises 14 residues. Germline V gene data show CDR1 as ENHRY and CDR2 as SYGVKD. Trimming stripped 4 bases from V and 1 base from J, with 10 bases between.

The chain recombines TRBV11-2 with TRBJ2-5, with 8 bases matching TRBD2. This CDR3 comprises 17 residues. J lost 4 bases, V lost 5 bases, and 15 bases had no gene match. Germline assignment: CDR1 SGHAT and CDR2 FQNNGV. In DNA form, the CDR3 reads TGTGCCAGCAGCCTATCACCGTTTGCGGGGGGAGTAGAGACCCAGTACTTC. Translated: CASSLSPFAGGVETQYF.

The CDR3 region is CASGLVLGGAQETQYF. The CDR3 nucleotides are TGTGCTAGTGGTTTGGTACTAGGTGGGGCACAAGAGACCCAGTACTTC. The gene calls are TRBV12-5 and TRBJ2-5; possibly TRBD1 or TRBD2 for D (5 bases each). This CDR3 region has 16 residues. Germline V gene lookup returns CDR1 LGHNT and CDR2 FRNRAP. V was shortened by 0 bases and J by 2 bases, with 13 bases between the two germline ends.

The chain combines TRBV20-1 with TRBJ2-7; a possible D gene is TRBD2 (5 bases). V shed 5 bases and J shed 2 bases, with 7 bases lying between them. Germline V gives CDR1 DFQATT, CDR2 SNEGSKA (reference sequence). This CDR3 comprises 11 residues. The DNA of the CDR3 is TGCAGTGCTTTCGGGACCTACGAGCAGTACTTC. Residues: CSAFGTYEQYF.

The chain employs TRBV29-1 and TRBJ2-1; D remains unclear. Germline V gene data show CDR1 as SQVTM and CDR2 as ANQGSEA. V gave up 1 base and J gave up 10 bases, with 14 bases separating them. CDR3 size: 13 residues. CDR3 coding DNA: TGCAGCGTTGAAGCGCAGCTGGGAAGCGAGCAGTTCTTC. Its protein product is CSVEAQLGSEQFF.

This chain links TRBV6-5 with TRBJ1-2; D uncertain. Germline loops: CDR1 MNHEY, CDR2 SVGAGI. This CDR3 is 15 amino acids long. The V end was cut by 5 bases, the J end by 7 bases, with 20 bases between. In DNA, the CDR3 is TGTGCCAGCAGTCCTGAGCTTCGGGAGCGAAGTGGCTACACCTTC. This sequence encodes CASSPELRERSGYTF.

This chain joins TRBV30 and TRBJ1-5, with D perhaps TRBD1 (6 bases). V lost 3 bases and J lost 3, with 18 bases in between. This CDR3 region has 16 residues. CDR1 and CDR2 from the germline V gene are GTSNPN and SVGIG (reference sequence). CDR3 nucleotide sequence: TGTGCCTGGAGCCAGGCAGGGGCAGGGGTCAATCAGCCCCAGCATTTT. It is translated as CAWSQAGAGVNQPQHF.

On this clone: Other nucleotide sequences in the sample specify the same CDR3. The V and J genes are TRBV5-1 and TRBJ2-5; 7 bases align to TRBD1. The junction had 1 base not matched to a gene; V was cut back by 0 bases and J by 2 bases. Per the germline V gene, CDR1 is SGHRS and CDR2 is YFSETQ. This CDR3 is 14 amino acids long. The CDR3: CASSLGQGQETQYF. CDR3 coding DNA: TGCGCCAGCAGCTTGGGACAGGGTCAAGAGACCCAGTACTTC.

The DNA for the CDR3 is TGTGCCAGCAGTGCGGCTTGGCGTAGCGGGAGGGTCACGGACGAGCAGTACTTC. It encodes CASSAAWRSGRVTDEQYF. This chain joins TRBV2 and TRBJ2-7, with TRBD2 identical over 11 bases. CDR1 is SNHLY and CDR2 is FYNNEI in the germline V gene. This CDR3 comprises 18 residues. J was trimmed by 5 bases and V by 4 bases; bases with no gene match: 16.

V and J are TRBV21-1 and TRBJ2-5; TRBD1, the table's D call, was not compared with the DNA. TRBV21-1 is assigned pseudogene status. The CDR3 runs to 16 residues. CDR3 sequence reads: CASRRNYPAGGKTQYF. The CDR3 nucleotides read TGTGCCAGCAGGCGCAATTACCCGGCAGGGGGCAAGACCCAGTACTTC.